The rows below give T cell receptor beta chains drawn from one sample of a study of T-cell memory formation after mild COVID-19. TCRdb re-analysed the 5' RACE reads in MiXCR, keeping a single row per CDR3 protein. This table holds approximately 290,000 distinct CDR3 sequences, 15% to 20% found once. The source material was PBMCs or a T cell subset sorted from them (not recorded which). These receptors were taken from a man between 18 and 35 years old who had mild COVID-19 (a few samples of this study predate the infection). Cell type and time point are not known. Both conserved end residues are part of each CDR3. A D gene is named only where the DNA matches it firmly. Only some rows state a clone size, as once, few, many or a class for expanded clones.

j_call v_call clone_size d_call cdr3_nt cdr3_aa
TRBJ1-2 TRBV20-1 few TRBD1 TGCAGTGCTCGGTACGGACAGGCCTATGGCTACACCTTC CSARYGQAYGYTF
TRBJ1-2 TRBV6-5 many . TGTGCCAGCAGTTACTCGTCGGTGGCAGGTTATGGCTACACCTTC CASSYSSVAGYGYTF
TRBJ2-1 TRBV20-1 . TRBD2 TGCAGTGCTAGAATGGGACGGACGGGGGGGCCTCGGGATGAGCAGTTCTTC CSARMGRTGGPRDEQFF
TRBJ1-1 TRBV20-1 . . TGCAGTGCTAGAAAAGGGGCGCGGGTCACTGAAGCTTTCTTT CSARKGARVTEAFF
TRBJ2-3 TRBV19 . TRBD1 TGTGCCAGTAGGCACCAGGGGGCCACAGATACGCAGTATTTT CASRHQGATDTQYF
TRBJ1-5 TRBV3-1 . TRBD1 TGTGCCAGCAGCCAAGAGGGGGACAGTCAGCCCCAGCATTTT CASSQEGDSQPQHF
TRBJ1-5 TRBV6-5 . TRBD1 TGTGCCAGCAGAAACTACAGGGGAGGTCAGCCCCAGCATTTT CASRNYRGGQPQHF
TRBJ2-5 TRBV27 few . TGTGCCAGCAGCGACGGGGTCCGGGACGGCTACCAAGAGACCCAGTACTTC CASSDGVRDGYQETQYF
TRBJ1-6 TRBV5-1 few . TGCGCCAGCAGCTCGGGGCAGAACTCCTATAATTCACCCCTCCACTTT CASSSGQNSYNSPLHF
TRBJ1-3 TRBV6-5 . . TGTGCCAGCAGTCGACGAAGTAAGCCCCTACGGGGCAACACCATATATTTT CASSRRSKPLRGNTIYF
TRBJ1-2 TRBV24-1 few TRBD1 TGTGCCACCAGTGATCGATTCACAGGGGGCGACGTCTATGGCTACACCTTC CATSDRFTGGDVYGYTF
TRBJ2-3 TRBV7-3 few TRBD2 TGTGCCAGCAGCCCCGGGACTAGCGGGGGGAGTGCCGATACGCAGTATTTT CASSPGTSGGSADTQYF
TRBJ1-5 TRBV7-2 few . TGTGCCAGCAGCCCTTGGGAAGGGGCCAATCAGCCCCAGCATTTT CASSPWEGANQPQHF
TRBJ1-2 TRBV7-2 many TRBD1 TGTGCCAGCAGCCAGAGACAGGGACCGAGTGGCTACACCTTC CASSQRQGPSGYTF
TRBJ2-4 TRBV21-1 . . TGTGCCAGCAGCAAAGTCCGGCAGGGCAAAAACATTCAGTACTTC CASSKVRQGKNIQYF
TRBJ2-1 TRBV7-2 few TRBD1 TGTGCCAGCAGCCCCTGGGCCGGGACAGGGAATGAGCAGTTCTTC CASSPWAGTGNEQFF
TRBJ2-4 TRBV7-9 . TRBD1 TGTGCCAGCAGCTCCCACGGGACAGGGACTCAGTACTTC CASSSHGTGTQYF
TRBJ1-4 TRBV4-3 . . TGCGCCAGCAGCACAGAATCAGGCGTAAGCGAAAAACTGTTTTTT CASSTESGVSEKLFF
TRBJ1-4 TRBV10-3 few . TGTGCCATCAGGGGGACGGCGAGTGGGAATGAAAAACTGTTTTTT CAIRGTASGNEKLFF
TRBJ1-5 TRBV29-1 few . TGCAGCGTTGTTGAGGGTGGGAGCAATCAGCCCCAGCATTTT CSVVEGGSNQPQHF
TRBJ2-4 TRBV6-2/TRBV6-3 . . TGTGCCAGCAGCCCCCACAACCCCAACGCACGATTCCAAGACATTCAGTACTTC CASSPHNPNARFQDIQYF
TRBJ1-2 TRBV5-1 few . TGCGCCAGCAGCTTGGCCGGGGCAGATGGCTACACCTTC CASSLAGADGYTF